This T cell receptor (beta chain) was captured by sequencing in a study of blood T cell repertoires in COVID-19. The CDR3 loop spans 16 amino acids. Trimming took off 4 bases at V and 4 bases at J, with 17 bases between the two ends. Germline CDR1 is SGHVS and CDR2 is FQNEAQ. Some clones are missing from TCRdb's copy, which holds only in-frame ones; the method was immunoSEQ multiplex PCR. Of approximately 150,000 clones in the sample, about 90% were seen once. The TCR comes from a woman in her thirties or forties who had been exposed to COVID-19. Sequenced: PBMCs or T cells enriched from blood (not recorded which). The chain carries TRBV7-8 and TRBJ1-5; D uncertain. For the CDR3, the DNA is TGTGCCAGCAGCTCCCCTGGGATGGCGGGAAATCAGCCCCAGCATTTT. This translates into CASSSPGMAGNQPQHF.